Sequencing of this T cell receptor (beta chain) was carried out in a study of T cells in localized non-small cell lung cancer. Remarks on this clone: Its antigen remains unidentified.

Clones were sequenced by immunoSEQ multiplex PCR, and TCRdb holds only the in-frame ones, with some missing. The table lists roughly 13,000 clones, 86% of them singletons. The study's findings and limits: Clonality peaked in uninvolved adjacent lung rather than tumor. Median approximately 58 top-100 tumor clones were shared with paired adjacent lung. One tumor region alone was sequenced, and heterogeneity therefore remains possible.

Per the germline V gene, CDR1 is LGHNA and CDR2 is YNFKEQ. V gave up 1 base and J gave up 6 bases; unmatched junction bases: 7. This CDR3 has 15 amino acids. J is TRBJ1-2 and V is TRBV4-2, with 8 bases fitting TRBD1. The sequencing here drew on peripheral blood, taken before any cancer treatment. The TCR was taken from a male donor at least 60 years old with stage III lung adenocarcinoma. The CDR3 DNA reads TGTGCCAGCAGCCAAGGCCGAACAGGGGGTGATGGCTACACCTTC. This codes for CASSQGRTGGDGYTF.